The rows below give T cell receptor beta chains drawn from one sample of a study of blood T cell repertoires in COVID-19. Produced via immunoSEQ multiplex PCR; TCRdb's table is partial and in-frame only. The data show more than 200,000 clones, around 82% seen once. Sequenced sample: peripheral blood. The receptor set was obtained from a woman aged 80 or older with active or convalescent COVID-19. Each CDR3 is given without its conserved first and last residue. The D gene is left open where the match is weak.

d_call: TRBD1; v_call: TRBV3-1/TRBV3-2; cdr3_aa: ASSVRGTGELF
d_call: NA; v_call: TRBV10-3; cdr3_aa: AITRSAVRDTEAF
d_call: NA; v_call: TRBV27; cdr3_aa: AGGAGRGSPLH
d_call: NA; v_call: TRBV15; cdr3_aa: ATGLDRSSYNEQF
d_call: NA; v_call: TRBV28; cdr3_aa: ASSSSMGGVNTEAF
d_call: NA; v_call: TRBV7-9; cdr3_aa: ASSPQGGVPDTQY
d_call: NA; v_call: TRBV4-2; cdr3_aa: ASSQDVTGANTEAF
d_call: NA; v_call: TRBV11-2; cdr3_aa: ASAGDTEAF
d_call: TRBD2; v_call: TRBV18; cdr3_aa: ASSPYRAGGLWEQF
d_call: NA; v_call: TRBV19; cdr3_aa: ASSIAGARSTDTQY
d_call: NA; v_call: TRBV7-8; cdr3_aa: ASSIQTNANEKLF
d_call: TRBD1; v_call: TRBV2; cdr3_aa: ASSERGQGRNTIY
d_call: NA; v_call: TRBV24-1; cdr3_aa: ATSDVRGAGETQY